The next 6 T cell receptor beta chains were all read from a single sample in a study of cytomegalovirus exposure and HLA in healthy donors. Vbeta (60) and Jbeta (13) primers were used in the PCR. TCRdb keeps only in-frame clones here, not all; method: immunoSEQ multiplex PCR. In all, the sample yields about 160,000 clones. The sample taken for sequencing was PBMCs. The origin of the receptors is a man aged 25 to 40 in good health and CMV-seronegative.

The CDR3: CASSVGTGGYGYTF. The CDR3 DNA follows: TGTGCCAGCAGCGTCGGGACAGGGGGTTATGGCTACACCTTC. The chain has TRBV7-2 and TRBJ1-2; 11 nucleotides line up with TRBD1. The CDR3 covers 14 residues. Germline V gene data show CDR1 as SGHTA and CDR2 as FQGNSA. The trim removed 5 bases at V and 5 bases at J, leaving 4 bases unmatched.

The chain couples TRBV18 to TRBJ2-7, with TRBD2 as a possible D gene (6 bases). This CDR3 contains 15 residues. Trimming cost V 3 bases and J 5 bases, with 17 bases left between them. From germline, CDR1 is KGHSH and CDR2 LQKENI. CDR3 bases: TGTGCCAGCTCACCGAACCCCCCCGGCGGGAACGAGCAGTACTTC. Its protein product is CASSPNPPGGNEQYF.

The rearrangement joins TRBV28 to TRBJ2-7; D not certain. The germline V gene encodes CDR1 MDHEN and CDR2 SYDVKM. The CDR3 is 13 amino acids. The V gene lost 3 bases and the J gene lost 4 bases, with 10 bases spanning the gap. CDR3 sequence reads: CASSFTQFYEQYF. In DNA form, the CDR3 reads TGTGCCAGCAGTTTCACACAATTTTACGAGCAGTACTTC.

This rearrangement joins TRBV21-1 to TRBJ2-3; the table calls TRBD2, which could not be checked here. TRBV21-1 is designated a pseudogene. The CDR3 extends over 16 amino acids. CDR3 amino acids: CASSAKEARCTDTQYF. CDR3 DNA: TGTGCCAGCAGCGCCAAGGAGGCTCGATGCACAGATACGCAGTATTTT.

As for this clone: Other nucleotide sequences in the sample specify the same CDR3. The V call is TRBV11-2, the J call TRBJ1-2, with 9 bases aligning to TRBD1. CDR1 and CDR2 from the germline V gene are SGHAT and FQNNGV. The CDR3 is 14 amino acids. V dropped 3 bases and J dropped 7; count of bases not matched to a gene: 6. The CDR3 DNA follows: TGTGCCAGCAGCTTGGGACAGGGCTCCCTTGGCTACACCTTC. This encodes CASSLGQGSLGYTF.

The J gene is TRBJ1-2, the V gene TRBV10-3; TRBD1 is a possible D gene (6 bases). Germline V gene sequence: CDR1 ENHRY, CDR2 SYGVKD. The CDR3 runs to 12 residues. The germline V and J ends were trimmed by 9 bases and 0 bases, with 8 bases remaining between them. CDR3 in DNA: TGTGCCATACGGACAGCTAACTATGGCTACACCTTC. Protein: CAIRTANYGYTF.